This T cell receptor beta chain was sequenced in a study of blood T cell repertoires in COVID-19. About the study: Whether acute or convalescent, the COVID-19 samples came from the United States, Italy and Spain.

In the authors' methods: The assay estimated nucleated cells by amplifying reference gene primers. Measured with immunoSEQ multiplex PCR; TCRdb has only the in-frame clones, and not every one. V and J calls plus clone size are reproduced from that table; the DNA served to infer D and trimming. Among over 200,000 clones listed, 75% to 90% were seen once. The V segment lost 5 bases and the J segment 3 bases; nucleotides outside the gene matches: 8. This CDR3 spans 16 amino acids. Looked up from germline, CDR1 is LNHDA and CDR2 is SQIVND (reference sequence). The rearrangement uses TRBV19 and TRBJ1-3; 9 nucleotides agree with TRBD1. The sequencing input was peripheral blood. The receptor was derived from a man between 60 and 70 years old who had recovered from COVID-19. CDR3 protein: CASSAKTGGGGNTIYF. The CDR3 region has the DNA TGTGCCAGTAGTGCGAAAACAGGGGGCGGTGGAAACACCATATATTTT.